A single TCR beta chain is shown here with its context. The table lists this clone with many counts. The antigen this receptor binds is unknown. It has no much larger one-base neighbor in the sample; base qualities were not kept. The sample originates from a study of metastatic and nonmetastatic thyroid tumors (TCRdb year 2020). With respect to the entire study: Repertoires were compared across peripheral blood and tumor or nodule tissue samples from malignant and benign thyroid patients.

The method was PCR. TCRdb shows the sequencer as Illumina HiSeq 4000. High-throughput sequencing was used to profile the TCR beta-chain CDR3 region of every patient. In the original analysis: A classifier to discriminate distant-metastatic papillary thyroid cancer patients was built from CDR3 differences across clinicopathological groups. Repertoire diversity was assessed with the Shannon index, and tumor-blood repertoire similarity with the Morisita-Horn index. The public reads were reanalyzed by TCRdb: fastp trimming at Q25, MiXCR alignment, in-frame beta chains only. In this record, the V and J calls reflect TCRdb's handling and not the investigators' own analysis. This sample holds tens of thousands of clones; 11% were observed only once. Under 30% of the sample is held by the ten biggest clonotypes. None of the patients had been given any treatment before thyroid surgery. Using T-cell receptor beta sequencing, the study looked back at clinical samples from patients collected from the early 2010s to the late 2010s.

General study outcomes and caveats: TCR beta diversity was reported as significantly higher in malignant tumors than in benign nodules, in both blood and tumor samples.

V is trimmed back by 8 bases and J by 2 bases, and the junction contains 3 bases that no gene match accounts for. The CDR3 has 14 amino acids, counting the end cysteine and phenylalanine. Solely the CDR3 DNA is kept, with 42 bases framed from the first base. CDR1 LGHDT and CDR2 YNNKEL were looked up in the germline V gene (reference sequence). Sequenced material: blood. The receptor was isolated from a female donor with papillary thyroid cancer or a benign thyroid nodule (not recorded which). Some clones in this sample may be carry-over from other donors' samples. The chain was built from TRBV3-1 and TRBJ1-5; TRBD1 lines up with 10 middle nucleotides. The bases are TGTGCCAGCGCCGGGACAGGGGGCAATCAGCCCCAGCATTTT. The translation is CASAGTGGNQPQHF. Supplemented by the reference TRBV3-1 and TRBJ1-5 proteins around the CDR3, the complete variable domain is DTAVSQTPKYLVTQMGNDKSIKCEQNLGHDTMYWYKQDSKKFLKIMFSYNNKELIINETVPNRFSPKSPDKAHLNLHINSLELGDSAVYFCASAGTGGNQPQHFGDGTRLSIL.